This TCR beta chain was sequenced in a study of blood T cell repertoires in COVID-19. In the study overall: Material from acute and convalescent COVID-19 was sourced from the United States, Italy and Spain. Nucleic acid was either cDNA or gDNA, and it came from T cells, B-cell-depleted T cells, or PBMCs.

In the authors' methods: Amplified reference gene primers provided the basis for estimating nucleated cell counts. Profiled with immunoSEQ multiplex PCR; TCRdb holds only in-frame clones, not every one. Clone size and V and J calls were adopted from that table, with D and trimming inferred from the DNA. Of 200,000 to 250,000 clones detected, 82% appear once; the ten largest clones hold approximately 4%. Deletions cut 7 bases from V and 0 bases from J, with 12 bases between. The CDR3 covers 13 residues. In germline, CDR1 is SQVTM, CDR2 ANQGSEA. The sequencing sample was made of peripheral blood. V gene TRBV29-1 combines with J gene TRBJ1-1; weak D call: TRBD1 (5 bases). This clonotype was sampled from an elderly woman with acute or convalescent COVID-19. The DNA for the CDR3 is TGCAGCGGAGCAGGGCCGGTGAACACTGAAGCTTTCTTT. This sequence encodes CSGAGPVNTEAFF. Full variable domain (rest looked up from reference TRBV29-1 and TRBJ1-1): SAVISQKPSRDICQRGTSLTIQCQVDSQVTMMFWYRQQPGQSLTLIATANQGSEATYESGFVIDKFPISRPNLTFSTLTVSNMSPEDSSIYLCSGAGPVNTEAFFGQGTRLTVV.